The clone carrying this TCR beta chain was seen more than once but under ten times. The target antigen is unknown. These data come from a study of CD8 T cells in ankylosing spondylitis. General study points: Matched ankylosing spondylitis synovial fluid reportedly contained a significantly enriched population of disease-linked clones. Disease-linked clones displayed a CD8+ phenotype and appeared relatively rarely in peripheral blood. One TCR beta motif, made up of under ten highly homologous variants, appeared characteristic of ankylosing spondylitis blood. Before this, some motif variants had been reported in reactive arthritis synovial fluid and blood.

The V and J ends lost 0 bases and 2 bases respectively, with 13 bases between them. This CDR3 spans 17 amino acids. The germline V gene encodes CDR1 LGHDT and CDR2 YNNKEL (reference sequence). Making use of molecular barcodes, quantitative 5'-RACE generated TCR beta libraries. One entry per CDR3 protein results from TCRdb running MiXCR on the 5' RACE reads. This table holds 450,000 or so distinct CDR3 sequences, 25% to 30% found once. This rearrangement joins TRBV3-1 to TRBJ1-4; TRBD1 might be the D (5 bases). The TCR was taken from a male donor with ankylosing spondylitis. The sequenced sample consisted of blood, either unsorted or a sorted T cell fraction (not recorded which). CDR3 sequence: CASSQDGGYWTNEKLFF. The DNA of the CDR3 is TGTGCCAGCAGCCAAGACGGGGGGTACTGGACTAATGAAAAACTGTTTTTT. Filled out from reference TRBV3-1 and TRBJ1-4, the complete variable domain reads DTAVSQTPKYLVTQMGNDKSIKCEQNLGHDTMYWYKQDSKKFLKIMFSYNNKELIINETVPNRFSPKSPDKAHLNLHINSLELGDSAVYFCASSQDGGYWTNEKLFFGSGTQLSVL.